The clone carrying this TCR beta chain has a single count. Its antigen is unidentified. 13 Jbeta primers and 60 Vbeta primers were used for the PCR. Sequenced by immunoSEQ multiplex PCR; TCRdb stores in-frame clones only, minus some. The data contain roughly 70,000 clones, 82% of them singletons. Trimming cost V 6 bases and J 2 bases; bases outside gene matches: 6. This CDR3 has 14 amino acids. Germline CDR1 WNHNN, CDR2 SYGVQD (reference sequence). The data are from a study of cytomegalovirus exposure and HLA in healthy donors. Study context: Prior work identified under 130 million unique TCR beta sequences in around 170 million T cells. Whole-study findings and limits: The authors excluded some V segments, including TRBV6-2 and TRBV6-3, as indistinguishable. With later analysis, a missense DCLRE1C variant became linked to TCR beta V- and J-gene trimming.

This chain joins TRBV10-1 and TRBJ2-7; 8 bases are a match to TRBD1. The sequence came from a man younger than 35 in good health and CMV-seronegative. The sequenced sample consisted of PBMCs. DNA for the CDR3: TGCGCCAGCAGCCAGACAGGGGCCCCCTACGAGCAGTACTTC. Translating gives CASSQTGAPYEQYF.